The rows below give T cell receptor beta chains drawn from one sample of a study of cytomegalovirus exposure and HLA in healthy donors. Assay: immunoSEQ multiplex PCR; the TCRdb copy retains only in-frame clones and omits some. The specimen's table records roughly 45,000 clones. Sequenced input: PBMCs. All receptors come from a woman aged 30 to 39 in good health and CMV-seronegative. Each CDR3 is given with its conserved first and last residue. The D gene is left open where the match is weak.

d_gene: TRBD2; j_gene: TRBJ2-7; v_gene: TRBV7-2; len: 18; CDR3aa: CASSLRPLAGLAADEQYF
d_gene: -; j_gene: TRBJ2-7; v_gene: TRBV5-1; len: 15; CDR3aa: CASSPSASGLYEQYF
d_gene: -; j_gene: TRBJ2-7; v_gene: TRBV6-1; len: 12; CDR3aa: CASSTGLQGGYF
d_gene: TRBD2; j_gene: TRBJ2-3; v_gene: TRBV2; len: 11; CDR3aa: CDSRGGDTQYF
d_gene: TRBD1; j_gene: TRBJ2-1; v_gene: TRBV6-1; len: 17; CDR3aa: CASSAWGQGASYNEQFF
d_gene: -; j_gene: TRBJ2-3; v_gene: TRBV5-1; len: 17; CDR3aa: CASSLGVGGISTDTQYF
d_gene: -; j_gene: TRBJ1-5; v_gene: TRBV9; len: 18; CDR3aa: CASSVERTVKYSNQPQHF
d_gene: TRBD1; j_gene: TRBJ1-2; v_gene: TRBV7-9; len: 14; CDR3aa: CASSFWDRNYGYTF
d_gene: TRBD2; j_gene: TRBJ2-1; v_gene: TRBV18; len: 15; CDR3aa: CASSQGLAGNNEQFF
d_gene: TRBD1; j_gene: TRBJ2-7; v_gene: TRBV7-9; len: 15; CDR3aa: CASSSRDRGGYEQYF
d_gene: TRBD2; j_gene: TRBJ2-7; v_gene: TRBV19; len: 15; CDR3aa: CASSRTSGSLDEQYF
d_gene: TRBD2; j_gene: TRBJ2-7; v_gene: TRBV18; len: 13; CDR3aa: CASSSTSTYEQYF
d_gene: -; j_gene: TRBJ1-5; v_gene: TRBV18; len: 14; CDR3aa: CASSPKTPGQPQHF
d_gene: TRBD2; j_gene: TRBJ2-1; v_gene: TRBV10-3; len: 16; CDR3aa: CAISEGLAALQDEQFF
d_gene: TRBD2; j_gene: TRBJ2-3; v_gene: TRBV5-1; len: 14; CDR3aa: CASKSGSNTDTQYF
d_gene: -; j_gene: TRBJ1-2; v_gene: TRBV10-3; len: 14; CDR3aa: CAIRRTDFNYGYTF
d_gene: -; j_gene: TRBJ1-1; v_gene: TRBV11-2; len: 14; CDR3aa: CASSISEGNTEAFF
d_gene: TRBD1; j_gene: TRBJ2-3; v_gene: TRBV30; len: 14; CDR3aa: CAWSLTGITDTQYF